This T cell receptor (beta chain) was identified in a study of T cell repertoires in cytomegalovirus infection. The wider study: In public TCR beta signatures, there were indications of both CMV infection and matching HLA type.

On this clonotype: Antigen specificity is unknown.

General study findings and limits: Within the response measured ex vivo, HLA-C-restricted CMV-specific TCR beta clonotypes were dominant.

TCRdb passed the reads through MiXCR, listing each CDR3 protein once. The sample lists approximately 550,000 distinct CDR3 sequences, approximately 15% occurring once. Trimming took 6 bases from V and 0 from J, leaving 8 bases between them. CDR3 length: 14 residues. Germline CDR1 LGHNT, CDR2 FRNRAP. The sequence derives from a human donor in good health (CMV status not recorded). Some clones in this sample may be carry-over from other donors' samples. Input material: CD8+ T cells from PBMCs. V is TRBV12-5 and J is TRBJ1-4; no reliable D call. The CDR3 region has the DNA TGTGCTAGTGGAGGCAGGTCAACTAATGAAAAACTGTTTTTT. It specifies CASGGRSTNEKLFF.